This record covers a single T cell receptor (beta chain). Assay used: immunoSEQ multiplex PCR; TCRdb lists only in-frame clones, some missing. The repertoire holds about 84,000 clones, with about 80% as singletons. The CDR3 is 13 residues long. The junction had 9 bases not matched to a gene; V was cut back by 4 bases and J by 6 bases. Germline-derived CDR1 and CDR2 are GTSNPN and SVGIG (reference sequence). The data belong to a study of blood T cell repertoires in COVID-19. Sequencing was done on a sample of peripheral blood. J is TRBJ2-7 and V is TRBV30; 7 nucleotides line up with TRBD1. The origin of this receptor is a man aged 45-60 years with active or convalescent COVID-19. CDR3 loop: CAWTNQQGFEQYF. The CDR3 DNA sequence: TGTGCCTGGACCAACCAACAGGGGTTCGAGCAGTACTTC.